This T cell receptor (beta chain) was identified in a study of blood T cell repertoires in COVID-19 (dated by TCRdb to 2020 to 2022). For the study in its entirety: Samples from collaborators originated in the United States, Italy and Spain and spanned both the acute and convalescent phases of COVID-19. HLA class I and class II types, where available, came from metadata supplied by the sample provider rather than from assay-based typing. The dataset comprised deeply sampled blood TCRbeta repertoires from subjects exposed to, actively infected with, or recovered from COVID-19. Sample metadata almost always included a de-identified subject ID, COVID-19 status, age in years and sex. The samples were drawn from the first 160 participants of the ongoing ImmuneRACE study and from over a thousand subjects provided by 6 global collaborators. The repertoires were released in a freely available public database meant as a resource for research on the immune response to SARS-CoV-2. The prospective study material was composed of cDNA or gDNA derived from T cells, B-cell-depleted T cells, or PBMCs.

For this clone: The clone's antigen remains unknown. No quality values exist for individual bases; no much larger clone is one base distant.

Beyond this particular receptor, the publication reports: How much clinical and demographic metadata was included differed by source and by participant, and the metadata was provided uncurated.

Collaborating institutions collected whole blood in K2EDTA tubes following their own protocols. Collaborator samples were shipped for TCRbeta analysis as frozen whole blood, isolated PBMCs, or DNA extracted from either sample type. CDR1 and CDR2, looked up from the germline V gene, are MRHNA and SNTAGT. The CDR3 has 16 amino acids, counting the end cysteine and phenylalanine. Of the read, only the CDR3 DNA is kept; its 48 bases are in frame from base 1. V sheds 3 bases and J sheds 5 bases, leaving 19 bases between their ends. TCRbeta CDR3 regions were amplified from genomic DNA using the immunoSEQ Assay, a bias-controlled multiplex PCR. As for the authors' bioinformatics: The number of nucleated cells in each sample was estimated by amplification of reference gene primers within the assay. To quantify the absolute abundance of each unique TCRbeta CDR3 rearrangement, sequence reads were collapsed and filtered. For each sample, productive Simpson clonality was calculated as the square root of Simpson's diversity index across productive rearrangements. TCRdb took this table from immuneACCESS and kept in-frame rearrangements with V and J called. Such tables lack part of the clones; where checked against another copy, unresolved V genes explain under half of the gap, and the rest is unexplained. The V and J calls and clone size were taken over from that table, and D and trimming were inferred from the DNA. Counted in this sample were about 28,000 clones; 70% to 90% of them appeared once. The ten largest clones add up to over 8.5% of the sample.

The chain employs TRBV6-4 and TRBJ1-1; no D segment can be confidently identified. This receptor was identified in a human donor in a cohort sampled during active COVID-19. Sequenced sample: peripheral blood. In nucleotide form, the sequence is TGTGCCAGCAGTGAGCGTTGGCGCGCGGGGTGGACTGAAGCTTTCTTT. This is translated as CASSERWRAGWTEAFF.